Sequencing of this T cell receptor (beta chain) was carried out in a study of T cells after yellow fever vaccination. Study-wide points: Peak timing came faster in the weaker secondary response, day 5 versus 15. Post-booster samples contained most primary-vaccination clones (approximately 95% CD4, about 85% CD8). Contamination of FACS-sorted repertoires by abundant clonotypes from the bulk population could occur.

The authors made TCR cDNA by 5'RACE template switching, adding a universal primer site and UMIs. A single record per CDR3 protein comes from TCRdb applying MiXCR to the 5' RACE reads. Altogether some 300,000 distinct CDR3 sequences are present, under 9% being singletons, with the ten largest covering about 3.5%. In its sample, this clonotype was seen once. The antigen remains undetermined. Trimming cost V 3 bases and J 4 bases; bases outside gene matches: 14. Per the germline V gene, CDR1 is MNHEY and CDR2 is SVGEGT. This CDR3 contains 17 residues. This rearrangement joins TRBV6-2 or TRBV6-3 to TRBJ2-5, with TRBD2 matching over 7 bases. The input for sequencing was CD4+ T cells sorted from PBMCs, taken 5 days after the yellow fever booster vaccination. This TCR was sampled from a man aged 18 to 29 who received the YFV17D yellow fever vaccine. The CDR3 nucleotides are TGTGCCAGCAGTTATGAGGTCTCGAAGGGAGGGCGAGAGACCCAGTACTTC. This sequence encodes CASSYEVSKGGRETQYF.